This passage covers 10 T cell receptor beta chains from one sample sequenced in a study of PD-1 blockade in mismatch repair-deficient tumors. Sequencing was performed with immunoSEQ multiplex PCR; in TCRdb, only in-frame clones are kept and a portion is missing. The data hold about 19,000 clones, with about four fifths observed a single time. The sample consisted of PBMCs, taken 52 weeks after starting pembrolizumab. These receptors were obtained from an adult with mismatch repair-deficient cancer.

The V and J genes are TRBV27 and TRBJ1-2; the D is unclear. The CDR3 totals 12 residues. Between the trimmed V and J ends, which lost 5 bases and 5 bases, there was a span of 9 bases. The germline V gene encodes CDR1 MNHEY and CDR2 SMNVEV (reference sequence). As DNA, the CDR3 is TGTGCCAGCAGTGCTAACTCATATGGCTACACCTTC. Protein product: CASSANSYGYTF.

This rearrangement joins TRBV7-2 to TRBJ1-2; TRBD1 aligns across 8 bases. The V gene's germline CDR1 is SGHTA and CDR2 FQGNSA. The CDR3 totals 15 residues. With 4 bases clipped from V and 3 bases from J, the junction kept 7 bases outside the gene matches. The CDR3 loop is CASSSGGQGDYGYTF. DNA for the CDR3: TGTGCCAGCAGCTCCGGAGGACAGGGAGACTATGGCTACACCTTC.

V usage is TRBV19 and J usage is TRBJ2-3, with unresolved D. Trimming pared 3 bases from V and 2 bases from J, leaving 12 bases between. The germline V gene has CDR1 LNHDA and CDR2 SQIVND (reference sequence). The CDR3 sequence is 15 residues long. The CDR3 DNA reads TGTGCCAGTAGTATCTTGGTACTGAACACAGATACGCAGTATTTT. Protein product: CASSILVLNTDTQYF.

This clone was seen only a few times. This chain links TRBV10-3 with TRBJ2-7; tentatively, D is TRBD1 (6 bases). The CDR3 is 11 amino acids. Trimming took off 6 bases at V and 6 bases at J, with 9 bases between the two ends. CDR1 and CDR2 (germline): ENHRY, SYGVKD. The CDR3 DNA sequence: TGTGCCATCAGACAGGGAGCCGAGCAGTACTTC. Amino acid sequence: CAIRQGAEQYF.

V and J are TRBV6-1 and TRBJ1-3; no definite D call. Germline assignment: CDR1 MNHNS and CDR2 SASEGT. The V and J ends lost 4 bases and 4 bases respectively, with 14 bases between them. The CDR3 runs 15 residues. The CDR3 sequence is CASSGTSTGGNTIYF. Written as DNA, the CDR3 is TGTGCCAGCAGTGGGACCTCCACGGGGGGAAACACCATATATTTT.

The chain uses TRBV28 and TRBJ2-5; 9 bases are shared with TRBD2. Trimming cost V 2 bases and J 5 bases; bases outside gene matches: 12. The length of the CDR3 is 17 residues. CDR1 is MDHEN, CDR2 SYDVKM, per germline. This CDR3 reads CASSLPLRGRAQETQYF. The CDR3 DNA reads TGTGCCAGCAGTTTACCGTTGCGCGGGAGGGCCCAGGAGACCCAGTACTTC.

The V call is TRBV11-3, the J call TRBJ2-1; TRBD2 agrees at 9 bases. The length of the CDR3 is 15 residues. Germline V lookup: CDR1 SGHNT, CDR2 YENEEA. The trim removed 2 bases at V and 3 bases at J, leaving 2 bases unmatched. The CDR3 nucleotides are TGTGCCAGCAGCTTATCTAGCGGGAACTACAATGAGCAGTTCTTC. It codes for CASSLSSGNYNEQFF.

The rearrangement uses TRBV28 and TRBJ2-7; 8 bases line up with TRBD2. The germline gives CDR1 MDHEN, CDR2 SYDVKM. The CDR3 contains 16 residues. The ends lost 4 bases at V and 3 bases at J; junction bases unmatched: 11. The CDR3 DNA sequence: TGTGCCAGCAGTTCCCCCGGGGGGGGGAAGGACTACGAGCAGTACTTC. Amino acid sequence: CASSSPGGGKDYEQYF.

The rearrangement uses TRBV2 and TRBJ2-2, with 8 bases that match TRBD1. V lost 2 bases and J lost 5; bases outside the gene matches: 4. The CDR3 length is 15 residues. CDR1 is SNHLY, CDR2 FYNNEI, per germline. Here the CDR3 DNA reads TGTGCCAGCAGTGAACAGGGGGCCGAAACCGGGGAGCTGTTTTTT. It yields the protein CASSEQGAETGELFF.

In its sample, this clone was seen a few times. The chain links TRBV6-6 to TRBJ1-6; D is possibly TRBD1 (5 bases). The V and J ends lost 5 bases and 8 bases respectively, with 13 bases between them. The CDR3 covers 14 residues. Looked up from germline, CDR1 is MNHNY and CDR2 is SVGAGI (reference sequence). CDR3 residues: CASSRVAGDSPLHF. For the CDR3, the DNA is TGTGCCAGCAGTAGGGTCGCGGGGGATTCACCCCTCCACTTT.